The sequence of this TCR beta chain was determined in a study of blood T cell repertoires in COVID-19. Across the whole study: From the United States, Italy and Spain came samples of acute and convalescent COVID-19. In each case, the material was cDNA or gDNA derived from T cells, B-cell-depleted T cells, or PBMCs.

Trimming left V 0 bases short and J 5 bases short, with 16 bases between. The CDR3 extends over 16 amino acids. From germline, CDR1 is LGHNA and CDR2 YSLEER. This clone is deemed medium-sized. Authors' analysis steps: Amplification of reference gene primers was used by the study to estimate nucleated cell counts. The assay was immunoSEQ multiplex PCR, and TCRdb's table has in-frame clones only and misses some. V, J and clone size are taken as reported in that table, and D and trimming were inferred from the DNA itself. The profile shows about 120,000 clones, 82% of them singletons. The clonotype comes from a man between 65 and 85 years old with active or convalescent COVID-19. The chain carries TRBV4-3 and TRBJ1-1; D is ambiguous. The sequencing sample was made of peripheral blood. The CDR3 loop is CASSQDPSVEHTEAFF. The CDR3 nucleotides are TGCGCCAGCAGCCAAGATCCTAGCGTGGAGCATACTGAAGCTTTCTTT.